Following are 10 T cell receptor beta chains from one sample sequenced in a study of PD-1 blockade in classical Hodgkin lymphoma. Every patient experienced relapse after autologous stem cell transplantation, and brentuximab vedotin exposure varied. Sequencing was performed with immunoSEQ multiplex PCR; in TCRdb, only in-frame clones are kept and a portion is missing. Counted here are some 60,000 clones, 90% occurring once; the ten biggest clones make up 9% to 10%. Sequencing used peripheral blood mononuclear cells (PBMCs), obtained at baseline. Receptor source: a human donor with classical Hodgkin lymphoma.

DNA of the CDR3: TGTGCCAGCAACAGGTACAATCAGCCCCAGCATTTT. This gives the protein CASNRYNQPQHF. The chain carries TRBV2 and TRBJ1-5; perhaps TRBD1 as D (5 bases). The germline V gene has CDR1 SNHLY and CDR2 FYNNEI. Trimming stripped 7 bases from V and 3 bases from J, with 7 bases between. There are 12 residues in the CDR3.

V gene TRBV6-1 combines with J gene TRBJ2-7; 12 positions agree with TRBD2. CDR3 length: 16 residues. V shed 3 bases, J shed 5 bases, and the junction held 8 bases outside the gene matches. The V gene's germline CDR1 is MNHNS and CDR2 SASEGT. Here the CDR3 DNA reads TGTGCCAGCAGTGATAGGGCTAGCGGGAGGGCCCACGAGCAGTACTTC. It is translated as CASSDRASGRAHEQYF.

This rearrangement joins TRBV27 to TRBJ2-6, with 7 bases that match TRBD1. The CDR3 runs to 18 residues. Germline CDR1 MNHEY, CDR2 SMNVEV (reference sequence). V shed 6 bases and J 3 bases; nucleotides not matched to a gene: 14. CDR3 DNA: TGTGCCAGCAGATGGCAGGGGGAGATTGCTTTTGGGGCCAACGTCCTGACTTTC. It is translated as CASRWQGEIAFGANVLTF.

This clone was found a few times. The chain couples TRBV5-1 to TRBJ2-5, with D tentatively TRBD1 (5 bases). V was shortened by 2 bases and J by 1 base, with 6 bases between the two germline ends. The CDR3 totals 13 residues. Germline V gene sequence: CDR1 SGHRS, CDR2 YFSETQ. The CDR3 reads CASSFTGQETQYF. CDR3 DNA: TGCGCCAGCAGCTTCACAGGCCAAGAGACCCAGTACTTC.

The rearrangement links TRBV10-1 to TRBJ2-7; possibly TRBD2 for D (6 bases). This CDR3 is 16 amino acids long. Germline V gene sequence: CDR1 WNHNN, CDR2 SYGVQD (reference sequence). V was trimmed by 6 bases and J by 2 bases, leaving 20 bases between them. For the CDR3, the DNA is TGCGCCAGCAGCTACCAAACGGGAGCGGGTCCCTACGAGCAGTACTTC. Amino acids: CASSYQTGAGPYEQYF.

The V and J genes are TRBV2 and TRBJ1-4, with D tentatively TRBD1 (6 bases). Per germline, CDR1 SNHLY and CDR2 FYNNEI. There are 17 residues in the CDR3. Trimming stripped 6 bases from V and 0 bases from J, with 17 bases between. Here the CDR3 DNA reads TGTGCCAGCAGATCCCCCGGGACACCAGCAACTAATGAAAAACTGTTTTTT. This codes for CASRSPGTPATNEKLFF.

The CDR3 DNA sequence: TGTGCCAGCAGTCAAGACAACTATGGCTACACCTTC. This encodes CASSQDNYGYTF. This chain links TRBV6-5 with TRBJ1-2; D is uncertain. Trimming removed 5 bases at V and 2 bases at J, with 6 bases between. Germline values: CDR1 MNHEY, CDR2 SVGAGI. CDR3 length: 12 amino acids.

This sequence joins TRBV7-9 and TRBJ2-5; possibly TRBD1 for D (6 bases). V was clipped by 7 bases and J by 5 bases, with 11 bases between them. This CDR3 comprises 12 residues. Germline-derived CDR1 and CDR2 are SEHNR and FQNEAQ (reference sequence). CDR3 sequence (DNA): TGTGCCAGCACCGACAGGTGGGAGACCCAGTACTTC. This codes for CASTDRWETQYF.

The CDR3 region is CASSYSWDRRTEAFF. The CDR3 nucleotides read TGTGCCAGCAGTTACTCGTGGGACCGGAGGACTGAAGCTTTCTTT. The chain couples TRBV6-6 to TRBJ1-1, with D maybe TRBD1 (5 bases). Trimming removed 0 bases from V and 5 bases from J, with 13 bases in between. The length of the CDR3 is 15 residues. Germline V gene sequence: CDR1 MNHNY, CDR2 SVGAGI (reference sequence).

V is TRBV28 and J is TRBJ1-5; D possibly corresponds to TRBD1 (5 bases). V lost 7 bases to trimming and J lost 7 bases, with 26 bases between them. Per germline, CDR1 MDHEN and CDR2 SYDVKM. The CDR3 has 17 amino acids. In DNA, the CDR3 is TGTGCCAGCACCGTTATTAGGATAGGGGAATTAAGACAGCCCCAGCATTTT. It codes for CASTVIRIGELRQPQHF.